Listed below are T cell receptor beta chains from one sample, sequenced in a study of CD4 T cells in relation to SARS-CoV-2 and coronaviruses. Measured with immunoSEQ multiplex PCR; TCRdb has only the in-frame clones, and not every one. The sample contains approximately 50,000 clones, about 90% of which appear only once. The sequenced sample was naive CD4+ T cells from PBMCs. The receptors stem from an adult with COVID-19. Each CDR3 is given with its conserved first and last residue. A D gene is named only where the DNA matches it firmly. For some rows the clone size is stated as once, few or many, or as a class when expanded; others skip it.

abundance | j_gene | d_gene | v_gene | CDR3nt | CDR3aa
. | TRBJ2-7 | TRBD1 | TRBV6-5 | TGTGCCAGCGGCCCGGGACAGGGGGGCTACGAGCAGTACTTC | CASGPGQGGYEQYF
. | TRBJ2-3 | . | TRBV25-1 | TGTGCCAGCAGTGAAGGTGGAGCGGAGATCGGTCGTACGCAGTATTTT | CASSEGGAEIGRTQYF
. | TRBJ1-1 | . | TRBV12-3/TRBV12-4 | TGTGCCAGCAGTAGAGGTGTGAACACTGAAGCTTTCTTT | CASSRGVNTEAFF
few | TRBJ2-7 | . | TRBV30 | TGTGCCTGGAGCCGGGGTTCGGGTTACGAGCAGTACTTC | CAWSRGSGYEQYF
. | TRBJ2-1 | TRBD2 | TRBV19 | TGTGCCAGTAGTATAGAGGTTCTAGCGGGAGGGTACAATGAGCAGTTCTTC | CASSIEVLAGGYNEQFF
. | TRBJ2-2 | . | TRBV4-3 | TGCGCCAGCAGCCAAGATAGAGTTATTCCGGGACTCCCAAACACCGGGGAGCTGTTTTTT | CASSQDRVIPGLPNTGELFF
. | TRBJ1-1 | . | TRBV7-8 | TGTGCCAGCAGCTCAAGGGACGGTTTGACGAACACTGAAGCTTTCTTT | CASSSRDGLTNTEAFF
once | TRBJ2-1 | TRBD2 | TRBV7-9 | TGTGCCAGCAGCCCCGGGGGGGGGTACAATGAGCAGTTCTTC | CASSPGGGYNEQFF
. | TRBJ2-2 | . | TRBV5-6 | TGTGCCAGCAGCTTACCGGGACTCCTCACCGGGGAGCTGTTTTTT | CASSLPGLLTGELFF
. | TRBJ2-5 | TRBD2 | TRBV6-5 | TGTGCCAGCAAGTGGGCGGGAGAAGAGACCCAGTACTTC | CASKWAGEETQYF
. | TRBJ2-4 | . | TRBV2 | TGTGCCAGCAGTGACGGCGGGCTAGCCAAAAACATTCAGTACTTC | CASSDGGLAKNIQYF
. | TRBJ2-7 | . | TRBV19 | TGTGCCAGTAGTCCAGGGTACTACGAGCAGTACTTC | CASSPGYYEQYF
. | TRBJ2-1 | . | TRBV6-5 | TGTGCCAGCACCACAGGGAGGTCCTACAATGAGCAGTTCTTC | CASTTGRSYNEQFF
. | TRBJ2-1 | TRBD2 | TRBV6-2/TRBV6-3 | TGTGCCAGCAGTAGACTAGCGGGGAACAATGAGCAGTTCTTC | CASSRLAGNNEQFF
. | TRBJ1-1 | . | TRBV11-3 | TGTGCCAGCAGCTTAATGGGGGCAGCAGAAGCTTTCTTT | CASSLMGAAEAFF
few | TRBJ2-7 | TRBD1 | TRBV12-3/TRBV12-4 | TGTGCCAGCAGAGGACAGGGTCCCTACGAGCAGTACTTC | CASRGQGPYEQYF
. | TRBJ2-7 | TRBD1 | TRBV18 | TGTGCCAGCTCCGAGACAGGGGCTTCATACGAGCAGTACTTC | CASSETGASYEQYF
. | TRBJ1-5 | . | TRBV2 | TGTGCCAGCAGGGGGCACGGCAATCAGCCCCAGCATTTT | CASRGHGNQPQHF
once | TRBJ2-1 | . | TRBV7-3 | TGTGCCAGCAGCTTACAGCCGGACACCTACAATGAGCAGTTCTTC | CASSLQPDTYNEQFF
. | TRBJ1-5 | TRBD1 | TRBV15 | TGTGCCACCAGCAGAGGGACAGGTAATCAGCCCCAGCATTTT | CATSRGTGNQPQHF
. | TRBJ2-2 | TRBD2 | TRBV7-2 | TGTGCCAGCAGCTTATGGCGGGCGGGAGGTGGGAACACCGGGGAGCTGTTTTTT | CASSLWRAGGGNTGELFF
. | TRBJ1-1 | . | TRBV25-1 | TGTGCCAGCAGTTCCCCCGGAGGGACGGACACTGAAGCTTTCTTT | CASSSPGGTDTEAFF
. | TRBJ2-3 | TRBD2 | TRBV18 | TGTGCCAGCTCAGGATGGACTAGCGGGAGCACAGATACGCAGTATTTT | CASSGWTSGSTDTQYF
few | TRBJ1-3 | . | TRBV3-1/TRBV3-2 | TGTGCCAGCAGCCAAGAGTCCACCATATATTTT | CASSQESTIYF
. | TRBJ2-1 | . | TRBV7-9 | TGTGCCAGCAGTAACAACTACCTCGTCAATGAGCAGTTCTTC | CASSNNYLVNEQFF
once | TRBJ2-3 | . | TRBV25-1 | TGTGCCAGCAGTGGTCCCACCACATGGTCAGATACGCAGTATTTT | CASSGPTTWSDTQYF
. | TRBJ1-2 | . | TRBV6-1 | TGTGCCAGCAGTGATGGGCCTGGGGGGGCCTATGGCTACACCTTC | CASSDGPGGAYGYTF
once | TRBJ2-2 | TRBD2 | TRBV7-3 | TGTGCCAGCAGCATGACTAGCGCTAACACCGGGGAGCTGTTTTTT | CASSMTSANTGELFF
. | TRBJ1-2 | TRBD1 | TRBV13 | TGTGCCAGCAGCCATGACAGGGGCGAGTATGGCTACACCTTC | CASSHDRGEYGYTF
. | TRBJ2-1 | TRBD2 | TRBV19 | TGTGCCAGCAGCCTAGAGCCTAGCGGGAGGGCCGGTGAGCAGTTCTTC | CASSLEPSGRAGEQFF
. | TRBJ2-5 | . | TRBV5-1 | TGCGCCAGCAGCTTGTTCTTAGGGCGAGGGGAGACCCAGTACTTC | CASSLFLGRGETQYF